A selection of T cell receptor beta chains follows, all from one sample in a study of T cells in Graves' hyperthyroidism and ophthalmopathy. TCRdb reprocessed the multiplex PCR reads with MiXCR, giving one entry per CDR3 protein. This table has 600,000 or so distinct CDR3 sequences, about half appearing once. The sample taken for sequencing was peripheral blood or thyroid tissue (not recorded which). The receptors stem from a woman younger than 35 with Graves' hyperthyroidism. The CDR3 runs from the conserved cysteine through the conserved F or W. Fields, in order: D gene, clone size, V gene, J gene, CDR3 DNA, CDR3 protein. The D gene is left open where the match is weak. Size tells how often a clone was seen (once, few, many) or the class of an expanded clone, and some rows leave it out.

D: NA
size: many
V: TRBV3-1
J: TRBJ1-1
DNA: TGTGCCAGCAGCCAAGACAGGGAAGCTTTCTTT
CDR3: CASSQDREAFF

D: NA
size: few
V: TRBV9
J: TRBJ2-6
DNA: TGTGCCAGCACCCATTGGGGGGCTACTGGGGCCAACGTCCTGACTTTC
CDR3: CASTHWGATGANVLTF

D: NA
size: NA
V: TRBV20-1
J: TRBJ1-5
DNA: TGCAGTGCTAGAGCGAGTAGCAATCAGCCCCAGCATTTT
CDR3: CSARASSNQPQHF

D: NA
size: NA
V: TRBV10-3
J: TRBJ2-7
DNA: TGTGCCATCAGTTTATCCGGAGGGCACGAGCAGTACTTC
CDR3: CAISLSGGHEQYF

D: NA
size: many
V: TRBV29-1
J: TRBJ2-5
DNA: TGCAGCGTTGAAGTGGGGGAGACCCAGTACTTC
CDR3: CSVEVGETQYF

D: NA
size: NA
V: TRBV20-1
J: TRBJ2-7
DNA: TGCAGTGCTAGAGGCGAGCAGGGTTTGCGTTACGAGCAGTACTTC
CDR3: CSARGEQGLRYEQYF

D: NA
size: NA
V: TRBV7-9
J: TRBJ1-3
DNA: TGTGCCAGCCCGACAGATTCAAGAAACACCATATATTTT
CDR3: CASPTDSRNTIYF

D: NA
size: NA
V: TRBV12-3/TRBV12-4
J: TRBJ1-5
DNA: TGTGCCAGCAGTATCCGGGACGGACCATGGCCCCAGCATTTT
CDR3: CASSIRDGPWPQHF

D: TRBD2
size: NA
V: TRBV7-3
J: TRBJ2-7
DNA: TGTGCCAGCAGCCCGACTAGCGGGACTAACGAGCAGTACTTC
CDR3: CASSPTSGTNEQYF

D: NA
size: NA
V: TRBV6-1
J: TRBJ1-4
DNA: TGTGCCAGCAGTTTCGACCTGGTTTTGGAACTGTTTTTT
CDR3: CASSFDLVLELFF